This T cell receptor (beta chain) was retrieved from a study of blood T cell repertoires in COVID-19. Background on the study: Researchers got acute and convalescent COVID-19 samples from the United States, Italy and Spain.

The study recruited people aged about 18 to 89 years across 20 to 30 US areas. Clinical history as reported by participants underpinned cohort assignment. The table lists this clone with a few counts. In germline, CDR1 is KGHSH, CDR2 LQKENI. Losses at the gene ends were 6 bases for V and 6 bases for J; bases not matched to a gene: 10. This CDR3 is 15 amino acids long. The method was immunoSEQ multiplex PCR; TCRdb's version includes in-frame clones alone and lacks a portion of them. The sample includes over 120,000 clones, 86% of them seen just once. The J gene is TRBJ1-1, the V gene TRBV18, with 10 bases that match TRBD1. This sequence was found in a man aged 45-65 years who had recovered from COVID-19. The sample taken for sequencing was PBMCs or T cells enriched from blood (not recorded which). DNA for the CDR3: TGTGCCAGCTCCCGACAGGGGACAGGGGACGCTGAAGCTTTCTTT. Translating it yields CASSRQGTGDAEAFF.